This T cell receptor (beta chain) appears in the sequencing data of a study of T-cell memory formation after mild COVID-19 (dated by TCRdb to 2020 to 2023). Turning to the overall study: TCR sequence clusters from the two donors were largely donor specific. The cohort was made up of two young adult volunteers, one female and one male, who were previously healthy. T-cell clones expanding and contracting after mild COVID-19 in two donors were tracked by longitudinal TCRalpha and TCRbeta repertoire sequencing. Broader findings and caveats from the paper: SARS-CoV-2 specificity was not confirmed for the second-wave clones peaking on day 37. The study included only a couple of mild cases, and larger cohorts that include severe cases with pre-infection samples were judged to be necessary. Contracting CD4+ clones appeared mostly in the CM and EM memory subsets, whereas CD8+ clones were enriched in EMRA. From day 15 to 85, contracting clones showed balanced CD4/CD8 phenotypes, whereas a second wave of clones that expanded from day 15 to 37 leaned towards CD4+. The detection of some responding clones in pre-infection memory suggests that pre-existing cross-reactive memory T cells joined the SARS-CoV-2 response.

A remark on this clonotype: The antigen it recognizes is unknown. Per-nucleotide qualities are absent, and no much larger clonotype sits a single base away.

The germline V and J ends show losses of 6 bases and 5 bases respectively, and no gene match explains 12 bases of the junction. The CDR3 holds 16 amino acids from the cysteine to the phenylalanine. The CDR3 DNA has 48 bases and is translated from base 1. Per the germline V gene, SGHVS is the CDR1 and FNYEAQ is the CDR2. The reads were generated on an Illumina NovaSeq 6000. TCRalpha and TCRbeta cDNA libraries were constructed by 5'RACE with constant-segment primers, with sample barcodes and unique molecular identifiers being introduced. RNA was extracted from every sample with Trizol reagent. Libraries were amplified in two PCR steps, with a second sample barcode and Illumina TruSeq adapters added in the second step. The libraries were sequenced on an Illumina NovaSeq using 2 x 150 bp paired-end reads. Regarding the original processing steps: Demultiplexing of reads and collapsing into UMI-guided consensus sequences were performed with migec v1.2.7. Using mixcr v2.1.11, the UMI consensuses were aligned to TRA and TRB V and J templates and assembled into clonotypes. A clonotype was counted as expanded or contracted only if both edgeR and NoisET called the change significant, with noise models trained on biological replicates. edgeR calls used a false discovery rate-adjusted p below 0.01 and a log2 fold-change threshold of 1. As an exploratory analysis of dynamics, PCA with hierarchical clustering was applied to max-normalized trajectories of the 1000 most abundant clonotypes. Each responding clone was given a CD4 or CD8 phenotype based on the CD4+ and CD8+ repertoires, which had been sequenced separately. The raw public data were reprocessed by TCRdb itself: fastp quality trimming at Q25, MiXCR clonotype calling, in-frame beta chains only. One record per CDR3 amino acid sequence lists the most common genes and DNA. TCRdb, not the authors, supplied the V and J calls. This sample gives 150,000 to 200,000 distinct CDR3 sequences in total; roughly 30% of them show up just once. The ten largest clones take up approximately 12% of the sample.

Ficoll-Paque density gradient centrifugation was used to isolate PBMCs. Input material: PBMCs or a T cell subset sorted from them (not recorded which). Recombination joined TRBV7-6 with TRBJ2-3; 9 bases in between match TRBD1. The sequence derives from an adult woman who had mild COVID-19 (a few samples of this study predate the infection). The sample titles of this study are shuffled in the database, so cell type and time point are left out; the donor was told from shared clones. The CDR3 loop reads CASSRGTGPSGDTQYF. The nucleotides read TGTGCCAGCAGTCGCGGGACAGGGCCCTCGGGAGATACGCAGTATTTT. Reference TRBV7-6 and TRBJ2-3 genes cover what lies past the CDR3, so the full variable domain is GAGVSQSPRYKVTKRGQDVALRCDPISGHVSLYWYRQALGQGPEFLTYFNYEAQQDKSGLPNDRFSAERPEGSISTLTIQRTEQRDSAMYRCASSRGTGPSGDTQYFGPGTRLTVL.